Below, 16 T cell receptor beta chains from the same sample are listed, as sequenced in a study of blood T cells in healthy people across ages. PCR was performed a second time for about 6 to 11 cycles using a sample-barcoded 5' primer and a J-beta primer mix. TCRdb reprocessed the 5' RACE reads with MiXCR, giving one entry per CDR3 protein. This table has some 760,000 distinct CDR3 sequences, around a quarter appearing once. The sample also formed part of further work on T cells of mothers and their children.

The material sequenced was blood. The receptors were gathered from a boy under 18 in good health.

This clonotype was seen once. A read error may produce the germline difference seen at one junction end. The chain employs TRBV4-3 and TRBJ1-5; no definite D call. The CDR3 spans 13 residues. Germline loops: CDR1 LGHNA, CDR2 YSLEER. The CDR3 region has the DNA TGCACCAGCAGCCAAGATAGGGATCAGCCCCAGCATTTT. Amino acid sequence: CTSSQDRDQPQHF.

This clonotype turned up a few times. V usage is TRBV12-5 and J usage is TRBJ2-2, with D uncertain. The germline V and J ends were trimmed by 9 bases and 3 bases, with 17 bases remaining between them. The CDR3 runs to 15 residues. CDR1 is LGHNT, CDR2 FRNRAP, per germline. The CDR3 DNA sequence: TGTGCTAGCCAGAGGTTAACCCGTGACACCGGGGAGCTGTTTTTT. Amino acid sequence: CASQRLTRDTGELFF.

V is TRBV10-3 and J is TRBJ2-7; D is ambiguous. The germline CDR1 and CDR2 sequences are ENHRY and SYGVKD. Trimming removed 7 bases at V and 2 bases at J, with 15 bases between. The CDR3 length is 14 residues. CDR3 coding DNA: TGTGCCATCACGGACCCAGTCTACCCCTACGAGCAGTACTTC. This gives the protein CAITDPVYPYEQYF.

V and J are TRBV6-2 or TRBV6-3 and TRBJ2-1; 7 bases fit TRBD1. The assigned J gene may be wrong: the sequence end matches TRBJ2-5 better. The germline gives CDR1 MNHEY, CDR2 SVGEGT. The CDR3 spans 14 residues. In DNA, the CDR3 is TGTGCCAGCAGCCATCGGACAGGAGATAAGACCCAGTACTTC. Its protein is CASSHRTGDKTQYF.

This clonotype turned up a few times. V is TRBV11-3 and J is TRBJ2-5; D uncertain. Near its end, the DNA agrees better with TRBJ2-1, so the J call may be wrong. The germline gives CDR1 SGHNT, CDR2 YENEEA. This CDR3 is 15 amino acids long. CDR3 in DNA: TGTGCCAGCGGGCAAGGGCCTGACCTCTGGAATGAGCAGTTCTTC. It codes for CASGQGPDLWNEQFF.

This clonotype occurred a few times. The chain uses TRBV20-1 and TRBJ2-1; D remains unclear. Trimming left V 2 bases short and J 2 bases short, with 13 bases between. The V gene's germline CDR1 is DFQATT and CDR2 SNEGSKA (reference sequence). CDR3 length: 15 residues. In nucleotides, the CDR3 is TGCAGTGCTAGATTCCCCGGGCTCACCTACAATGAGCAGTTCTTC. Encoded protein: CSARFPGLTYNEQFF.

The chain joins TRBV4-1 to TRBJ2-4; D might be TRBD1 (6 bases). Germline CDR1 is MGHRA and CDR2 is YSYEKL. The CDR3 loop spans 16 amino acids. The V end was cut by 1 base, the J end by 1 base, with 11 bases between. In nucleotides, the CDR3 is TGCGCCAGCAGCCAAGTCTTTCAGGGGGCCAAAAACATTCAGTACTTC. This gives the protein CASSQVFQGAKNIQYF.

Only one count was recorded for this clonotype. The V and J genes are TRBV5-1 and TRBJ1-6; maybe TRBD1 (5 bases). The CDR3 has 15 amino acids. V was cut by 4 bases and J by 9 bases, with 17 bases left in between. The germline gives CDR1 SGHRS, CDR2 YFSETQ. CDR3: CASSPEGQGGSPLHF. The CDR3 bases are TGCGCCAGCAGCCCCGAAGGGCAGGGCGGTTCACCCCTCCACTTT.

J is TRBJ1-2 and V is TRBV28; D possibly corresponds to TRBD1 (6 bases). The CDR3 length is 15 residues. Germline V CDR1 and CDR2: MDHEN, SYDVKM. V shed 4 bases and J shed 0 bases, with 12 bases lying between them. CDR3 nucleotides: TGTGCCAGCAGTTCTGGACAGTTGTCTAACTATGGCTACACCTTC. It yields the protein CASSSGQLSNYGYTF.

This clonotype occurred a few times. A read error may account for a junction end that differs from germline. The CDR3 region is CVISGGRGVDEQYF. In DNA form, the CDR3 reads TGTGTCATCAGTGGAGGCCGGGGGGTTGACGAGCAGTACTTC. V is TRBV10-3 and J is TRBJ2-7, with TRBD2 matching over 7 bases. The V gene's germline CDR1 is ENHRY and CDR2 SYGVKD. CDR3 length: 14 residues.

The genes are TRBV12-3 or TRBV12-4 and TRBJ1-2; 9 bases align to TRBD1. Trimming cost V 6 bases and J 8 bases; bases outside gene matches: 4. This CDR3 has 12 amino acids. CDR3 nucleotide sequence: TGTGCCAGCAGCAGGGACAGGGACGGCTACACCTTC. This gives the protein CASSRDRDGYTF.

The chain recombines TRBV10-3 with TRBJ2-1; 15 nucleotides agree with TRBD2. The J call is doubtful: the DNA matches TRBJ2-5 better. Germline lookup yields CDR1 ENHRY and CDR2 SYGVKD. The CDR3 sequence is 17 residues long. The CDR3 region is CATSSGTSGRPGETQYF. CDR3 coding DNA: TGTGCCACCTCTTCCGGGACTAGCGGGAGGCCTGGGGAGACCCAGTACTTC.

This clonotype was found once. The rearrangement uses TRBV9 and TRBJ2-7; D gene uncertain. Per germline, CDR1 SGDLS and CDR2 YYNGEE. Trimming took 0 bases from V and 0 from J, leaving 13 bases between them. The CDR3 is made up of 16 amino acids. CDR3 region: CASSVGPTDLSYEQYF. The CDR3 bases are TGTGCCAGCAGCGTAGGACCGACCGATCTCTCCTACGAGCAGTACTTC.

This clonotype came up a few times. The chain recombines TRBV3-1 with TRBJ2-5; 11 nucleotides line up with TRBD2. The J call may be mistaken, given a closer DNA end match to TRBJ2-1. The CDR3 has 16 residues. Germline V gene sequence: CDR1 LGHDT, CDR2 YNNKEL (reference sequence). CDR3 sequence: CASSQGTLAGVDEQFF. In DNA, the CDR3 is TGTGCCAGCAGCCAAGGAACACTAGCGGGAGTCGATGAGCAGTTCTTC.

This clonotype was picked up a small number of times. The chain recombines TRBV4-3 with TRBJ1-4, with D unresolved. With 6 bases removed from V and 5 bases from J, the gap between germline ends came to 13 bases. Germline CDR1 reads LGHNA; CDR2 reads YSLEER. This CDR3 comprises 14 residues. The CDR3 nucleotides read TGCGCCAGCAGTCACGGTGACTCAAATGAAAAACTGTTTTTT. It specifies CASSHGDSNEKLFF.

This clonotype showed up many times. This sequence joins TRBV10-3 and TRBJ2-1; 8 positions match TRBD2. CDR3 length: 13 amino acids. The V segment lost 4 bases and the J segment 8 bases; nucleotides outside the gene matches: 4. The germline V gene encodes CDR1 ENHRY and CDR2 SYGVKD. Written as DNA, the CDR3 is TGTGCCATCAGTGCGGGGGGGCATGATGAGCAGTTCTTC. Translation gives CAISAGGHDEQFF.